This T cell receptor (beta chain) was found in a study of cytomegalovirus exposure and HLA in healthy donors. The V and J ends lost 4 bases and 3 bases, in that order; junction bases with no gene match: 17. The length of the CDR3 is 19 residues. The germline gives CDR1 LNHDA, CDR2 SQIVND (reference sequence). Primers for the PCR totalled 60 Vbeta and 13 Jbeta. Profiled with immunoSEQ multiplex PCR; TCRdb holds only in-frame clones, not every one. The data hold approximately 150,000 clones, with under 90% observed a single time. The chain is built from TRBV19 and TRBJ1-1; 10 nucleotides agree with TRBD1. What was sequenced was PBMCs. The sequence derives from a man between 25 and 39 years old in good health and CMV-seronegative. CDR3 DNA sequence: TGTGCCAGTAGTACCCACAGACAGGGGGCGAACCGGCGCGACACTGAAGCTTTCTTT. Translating it yields CASSTHRQGANRRDTEAFF.